This passage covers 13 T cell receptor beta chains from one sample sequenced in a study of cytomegalovirus exposure and HLA in healthy donors. Primers: 60 Vbeta forward and 13 Jbeta reverse. The method was immunoSEQ multiplex PCR; TCRdb's version includes in-frame clones alone and lacks a portion of them. The sample holds about 160,000 clones, about three quarters seen once. The specimen sequenced was PBMCs. The receptors stem from a female donor in good health and CMV-seronegative.

The chain has TRBV9 and TRBJ1-4; possible D gene TRBD1, 6 bases. The germline V gene encodes CDR1 SGDLS and CDR2 YYNGEE. The CDR3 spans 16 residues. Trimming took off 2 bases at V and 0 bases at J, with 11 bases between the two ends. The CDR3 region is CASSVGTSATNEKLFF. The CDR3 coding sequence is TGTGCCAGCAGCGTTGGGACATCCGCAACTAATGAAAAACTGTTTTTT.

The chain uses TRBV7-3 and TRBJ2-2; 9 nucleotides align to TRBD1. The germline gives CDR1 SGHTA, CDR2 FQGTGA. The length of the CDR3 is 16 residues. V lost 5 bases to trimming and J lost 7 bases; unmatched junction nucleotides: 11. The CDR3: CASSPGDRAGNGELFF. Here the CDR3 DNA reads TGTGCCAGCAGCCCCGGGGACAGGGCTGGGAACGGGGAGCTGTTTTTT.

The chain is built from TRBV7-6 and TRBJ2-1, with D perhaps matching TRBD2 (5 bases). From germline, CDR1 is SGHVS and CDR2 FNYEAQ. The V and J ends lost 5 bases and 5 bases respectively, with 13 bases between them. There are 14 residues in the CDR3. This chain's CDR3 is CASSPGIVDNEQFF. The CDR3, as DNA: TGTGCCAGCAGCCCCGGGATCGTCGACAATGAGCAGTTCTTC.

This chain uses TRBV7-3 with TRBJ2-1; 11 bases line up with TRBD2. With V trimmed by 5 bases and J by 4 bases, 7 bases remained unmatched. This CDR3 is built from 16 residues. Germline CDR1 is SGHTA and CDR2 is FQGTGA. The DNA for the CDR3 is TGTGCCAGCAGCCCCAATAGCGGGAGGGCTTACAATGAGCAGTTCTTC. The encoded protein is CASSPNSGRAYNEQFF.

The chain links TRBV6-5 to TRBJ2-1; no clear D gene. The CDR3 loop spans 13 amino acids. The V and J ends lost 6 bases and 5 bases respectively, with 11 bases between them. Germline values: CDR1 MNHEY, CDR2 SVGAGI. The CDR3 sequence: CASSENPHNEQFF. The CDR3 DNA reads TGTGCCAGCAGCGAGAACCCCCACAATGAGCAGTTCTTC.

Turning to this clone: One end of the junction fails to match germline, which may point to a read error. The sample has other DNA sequences that encode this CDR3 too. The chain recombines TRBV4-1 with TRBJ2-5, with 7 bases matching TRBD2. This CDR3 is built from 16 residues. CDR1 is MGHRA and CDR2 is YSYEKL in the germline V gene. CDR3: CASSRKRGTPLETQYF. Written as DNA, the CDR3 is TGCGCAAGCAGCCGAAAGCGGGGTACTCCCCTGGAGACCCAGTACTTC.

The V call is TRBV6-5, the J call TRBJ1-1, with D tentatively TRBD1 (6 bases). There are 15 residues in the CDR3. CDR1 is MNHEY, CDR2 SVGAGI, per germline. V dropped 8 bases and J dropped 0 bases, with 16 bases sitting between them. The CDR3 region has the DNA TGTGCCAGCGGGGGCCCCGGGGATATGAACACTGAAGCTTTCTTT. Its protein is CASGGPGDMNTEAFF.

The chain has TRBV15 and TRBJ2-3; 7 positions agree with TRBD2. Germline V gene lookup returns CDR1 LNHNV and CDR2 YYDKDF (reference sequence). With V trimmed by 5 bases and J by 6 bases, 8 bases remained unmatched. This CDR3 is built from 14 residues. DNA for the CDR3: TGTGCCACCAGCGTGGCGGGGGTGGGGGATACGCAGTATTTT. It specifies CATSVAGVGDTQYF.

The chain links TRBV5-4 to TRBJ2-5; D gene uncertain. Germline CDR1 SGHNT, CDR2 YYREEE (reference sequence). The CDR3 is 16 amino acids. Between the trimmed V and J ends, which lost 0 bases and 2 bases, there was a span of 14 bases. CDR3 in amino acids: CASSLEFARIQETQYF. The CDR3 bases are TGTGCCAGCAGCTTGGAATTCGCGCGAATACAAGAGACCCAGTACTTC.

This clone was seen a few times. The chain is built from TRBV5-6 and TRBJ2-7, with 14 nucleotides matching TRBD2. The germline CDR1 and CDR2 sequences are SGHDT and YYEEEE. V lost 4 bases to trimming and J lost 6 bases; unmatched junction nucleotides: 6. The CDR3 spans 15 residues. The CDR3 loop reads CASSPKGLAGVEQYF. CDR3 bases: TGTGCCAGCAGCCCTAAGGGACTAGCGGGGGTCGAGCAGTACTTC. Full variable domain (outside the CDR3, taken from reference TRBV5-6 and TRBJ2-7): DAGVTQSPTHLIKTRGQQVTLRCSPKSGHDTVSWYQQALGQGPQFIFQYYEEEERQRGNFPDRFSGHQFPNYSSELNVNALLLGDSALYLCASSPKGLAGVEQYFGPGTRLTVT.

The chain employs TRBV30 and TRBJ2-6; tentative D call: TRBD1 (5 bases). Germline-derived CDR1 and CDR2 are GTSNPN and SVGIG (reference sequence). The V end lost 0 bases, the J end lost 2 bases, and 8 bases lay between the germline ends. The CDR3 is 15 amino acids. CDR3 nucleotides: TGTGCCTGGAGTGTAAAGGGGACTGGGGCCAACGTCCTGACTTTC. It codes for CAWSVKGTGANVLTF.

The V gene is TRBV18, the J gene TRBJ1-1; no clear D gene. V lost 2 bases and J 2 bases, leaving 6 bases between the germline ends. CDR3 length: 13 amino acids. Germline V gives CDR1 KGHSH, CDR2 LQKENI. The chain's CDR3 is CASSPWSNTEAFF. CDR3 bases: TGTGCCAGCTCACCATGGAGTAACACTGAAGCTTTCTTT.

This clone was picked up one time. This chain joins TRBV11-2 and TRBJ2-5, with 10 bases fitting TRBD1. Germline V gene lookup returns CDR1 SGHAT and CDR2 FQNNGV. J lost 4 bases, V lost 8 bases, and 1 base had no gene match. CDR3 length: 12 amino acids. For the CDR3, the DNA is TGTGCCAGCGGACAGGGGGGAGAGACCCAGTACTTC. Protein product: CASGQGGETQYF.